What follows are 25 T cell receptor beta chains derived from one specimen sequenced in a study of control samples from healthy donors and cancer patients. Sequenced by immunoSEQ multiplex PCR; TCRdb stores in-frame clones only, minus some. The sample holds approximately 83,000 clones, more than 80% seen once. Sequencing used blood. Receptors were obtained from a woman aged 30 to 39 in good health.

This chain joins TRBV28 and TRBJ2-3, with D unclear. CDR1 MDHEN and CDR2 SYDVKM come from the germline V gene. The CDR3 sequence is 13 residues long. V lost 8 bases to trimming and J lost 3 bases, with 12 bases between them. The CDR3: CASLPGPTDTQYF. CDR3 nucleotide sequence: TGTGCCAGCCTTCCAGGCCCAACAGATACGCAGTATTTT.

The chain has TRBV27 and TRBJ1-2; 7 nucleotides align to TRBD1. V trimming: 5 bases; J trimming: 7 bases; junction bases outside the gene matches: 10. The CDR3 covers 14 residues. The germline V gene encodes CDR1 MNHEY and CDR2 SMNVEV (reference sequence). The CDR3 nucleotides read TGTGCCAGCAGTGCTCTGACGGGACAGTCTGGCTACACCTTC. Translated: CASSALTGQSGYTF.

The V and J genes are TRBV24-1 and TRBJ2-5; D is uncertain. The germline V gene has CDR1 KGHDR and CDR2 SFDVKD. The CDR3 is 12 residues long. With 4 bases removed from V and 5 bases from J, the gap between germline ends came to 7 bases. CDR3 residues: CATSDHRETQYF. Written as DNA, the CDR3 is TGTGCCACCAGTGACCATCGGGAGACCCAGTACTTC.

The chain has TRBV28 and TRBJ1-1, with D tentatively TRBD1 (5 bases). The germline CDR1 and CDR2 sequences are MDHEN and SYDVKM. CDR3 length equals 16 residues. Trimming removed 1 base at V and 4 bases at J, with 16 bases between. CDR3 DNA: TGTGCCAGCAGTTTATTTGGCCAGGGAAGGGCCACTGAAGCTTTCTTT. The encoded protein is CASSLFGQGRATEAFF.

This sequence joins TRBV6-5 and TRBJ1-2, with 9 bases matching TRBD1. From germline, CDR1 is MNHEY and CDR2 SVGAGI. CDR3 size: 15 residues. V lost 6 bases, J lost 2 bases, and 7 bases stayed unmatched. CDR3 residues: CASRTGQGANYGYTF. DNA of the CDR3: TGTGCCAGCAGGACGGGACAGGGAGCCAACTATGGCTACACCTTC.

CDR3 coding DNA: TGTGCCAGCAGTTTAAGATTGGGGGGACTGTTTTTT. Its translation is CASSLRLGGLFF. The gene calls are TRBV28 and TRBJ1-4, with a tentative D call TRBD1 (5 bases). The germline gives CDR1 MDHEN, CDR2 SYDVKM. The ends were cut back, 2 bases at V and 13 bases at J, with 11 bases in the middle. The CDR3 is 12 amino acids.

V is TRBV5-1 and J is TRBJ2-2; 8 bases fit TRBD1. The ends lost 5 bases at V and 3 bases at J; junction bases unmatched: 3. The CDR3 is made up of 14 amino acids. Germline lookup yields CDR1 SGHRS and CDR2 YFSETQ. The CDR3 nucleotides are TGCGCCAGCAGTCGACAGGGGTACACCGGGGAGCTGTTTTTT. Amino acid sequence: CASSRQGYTGELFF.

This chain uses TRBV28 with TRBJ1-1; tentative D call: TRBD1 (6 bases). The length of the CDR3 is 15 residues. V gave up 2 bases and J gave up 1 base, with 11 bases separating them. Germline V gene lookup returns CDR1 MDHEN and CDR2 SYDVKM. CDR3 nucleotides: TGTGCCAGCAGTTTACTCGACAGGCGGAACACTGAAGCTTTCTTT. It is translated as CASSLLDRRNTEAFF.

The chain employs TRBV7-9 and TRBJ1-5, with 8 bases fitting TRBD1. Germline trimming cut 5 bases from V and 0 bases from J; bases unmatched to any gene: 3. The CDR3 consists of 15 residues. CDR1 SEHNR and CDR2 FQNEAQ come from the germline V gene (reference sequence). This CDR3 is CASSSTGGSNQPQHF. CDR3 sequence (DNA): TGTGCCAGCAGCAGTACAGGGGGTAGCAATCAGCCCCAGCATTTT.

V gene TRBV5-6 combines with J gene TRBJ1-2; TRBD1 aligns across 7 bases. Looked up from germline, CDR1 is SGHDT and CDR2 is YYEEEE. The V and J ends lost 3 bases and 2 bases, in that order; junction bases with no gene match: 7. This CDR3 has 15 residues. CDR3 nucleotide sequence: TGTGCCAGCAGCTCACCGGGACAGCAGAACTATGGCTACACCTTC. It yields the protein CASSSPGQQNYGYTF.

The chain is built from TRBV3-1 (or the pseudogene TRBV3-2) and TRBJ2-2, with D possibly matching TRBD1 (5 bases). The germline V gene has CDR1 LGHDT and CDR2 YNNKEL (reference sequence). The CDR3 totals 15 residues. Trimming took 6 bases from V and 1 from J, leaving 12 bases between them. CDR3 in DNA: TGTGCCAGCAGTCCGCAGGGAAGGAACACCGGGGAGCTGTTTTTT. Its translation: CASSPQGRNTGELFF.

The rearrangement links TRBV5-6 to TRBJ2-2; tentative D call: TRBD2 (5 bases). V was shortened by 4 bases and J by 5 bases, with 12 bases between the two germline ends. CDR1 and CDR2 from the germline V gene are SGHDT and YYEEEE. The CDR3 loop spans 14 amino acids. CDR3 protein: CASSGLPGTGELFF. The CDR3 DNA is TGTGCCAGCAGCGGCCTGCCGGGGACCGGGGAGCTGTTTTTT.

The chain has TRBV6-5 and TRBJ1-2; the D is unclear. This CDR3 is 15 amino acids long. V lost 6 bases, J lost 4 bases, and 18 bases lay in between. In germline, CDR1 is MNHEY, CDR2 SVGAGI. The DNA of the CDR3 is TGTGCCAGCAGGGGTTTAGAGGGTGATAGCTATGGCTACACCTTC. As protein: CASRGLEGDSYGYTF.

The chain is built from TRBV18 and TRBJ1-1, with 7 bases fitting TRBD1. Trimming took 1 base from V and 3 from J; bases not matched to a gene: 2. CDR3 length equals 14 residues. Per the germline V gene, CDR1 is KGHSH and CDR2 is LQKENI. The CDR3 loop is CASSPQTGHTEAFF. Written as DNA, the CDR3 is TGTGCCAGCTCACCACAGACAGGGCACACTGAAGCTTTCTTT.

CDR3 DNA: TGTGCCAGTAGTTTATCGAGTTTCGGGAATCAGCCCCAGCATTTT. Residues: CASSLSSFGNQPQHF. J is TRBJ1-5 and V is TRBV19; no clear D. From germline, CDR1 is LNHDA and CDR2 SQIVND (reference sequence). V lost 5 bases, J lost 4 bases, and 15 bases lay in between. There are 15 residues in the CDR3.

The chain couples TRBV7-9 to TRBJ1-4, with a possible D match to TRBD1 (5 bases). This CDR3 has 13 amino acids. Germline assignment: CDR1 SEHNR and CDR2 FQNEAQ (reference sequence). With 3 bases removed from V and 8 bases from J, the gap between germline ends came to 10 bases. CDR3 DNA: TGTGCCAGCAGCTTGGGGACGGGCGAAAAACTGTTTTTT. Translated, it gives CASSLGTGEKLFF. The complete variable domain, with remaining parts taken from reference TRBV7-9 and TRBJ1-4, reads DTGVSQNPRHKITKRGQNVTFRCDPISEHNRLYWYRQTLGQGPEFLTYFQNEAQLEKSRLLSDRFSAERPKGSFSTLEIQRTEQGDSAMYLCASSLGTGEKLFFGSGTQLSVL.

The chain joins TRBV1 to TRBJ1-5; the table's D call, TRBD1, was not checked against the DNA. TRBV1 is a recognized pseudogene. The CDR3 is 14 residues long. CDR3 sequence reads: CTSSQERQNQPQHF. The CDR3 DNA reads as TGCACCAGCAGCCAAGAGAGACAAAATCAGCCCCAGCATTTT.

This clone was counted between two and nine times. In DNA, the CDR3 is TGTGCCAGTAGTTCCCGACAGGGCAATCAGCCCCAGCATTTT. The encoded protein is CASSSRQGNQPQHF. The chain combines TRBV19 with TRBJ1-5; tentative D call: TRBD1 (6 bases). The CDR3 runs 14 residues. CDR1 LNHDA and CDR2 SQIVND come from the germline V gene (reference sequence). V shed 5 bases and J shed 2 bases, with 10 bases lying between them.

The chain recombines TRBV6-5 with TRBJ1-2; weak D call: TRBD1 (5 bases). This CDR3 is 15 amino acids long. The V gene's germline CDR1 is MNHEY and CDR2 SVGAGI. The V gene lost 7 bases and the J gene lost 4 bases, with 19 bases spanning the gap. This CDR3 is CASTYGSGSPYGYTF. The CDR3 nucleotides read TGTGCCAGCACCTATGGGTCAGGGAGTCCCTATGGCTACACCTTC.

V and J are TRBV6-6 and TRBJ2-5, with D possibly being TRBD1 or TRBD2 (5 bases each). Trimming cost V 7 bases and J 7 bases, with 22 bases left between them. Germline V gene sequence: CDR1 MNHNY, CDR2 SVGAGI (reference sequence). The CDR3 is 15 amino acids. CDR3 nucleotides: TGTGCCAGCACCCACGGGGATGACAGAGGTGGGACCCAGTACTTC. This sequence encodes CASTHGDDRGGTQYF.

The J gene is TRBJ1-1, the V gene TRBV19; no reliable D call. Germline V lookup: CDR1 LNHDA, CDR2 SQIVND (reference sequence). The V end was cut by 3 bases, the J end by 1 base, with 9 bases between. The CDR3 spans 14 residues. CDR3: CASSIRGSNTEAFF. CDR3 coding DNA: TGTGCCAGTAGTATTCGGGGTTCGAACACTGAAGCTTTCTTT.

The CDR3 region has the DNA TGCAGCGTCCTCGGCGGAGGTGCAGGTGGGGCCAACGTCCTGACTTTC. Its protein is CSVLGGGAGGANVLTF. The rearrangement uses TRBV29-1 and TRBJ2-6; TRBD2 is a possible D gene (5 bases). The V end was cut by 6 bases, the J end by 3 bases, with 18 bases between. Germline CDR1 SQVTM, CDR2 ANQGSEA. CDR3 length equals 16 residues.

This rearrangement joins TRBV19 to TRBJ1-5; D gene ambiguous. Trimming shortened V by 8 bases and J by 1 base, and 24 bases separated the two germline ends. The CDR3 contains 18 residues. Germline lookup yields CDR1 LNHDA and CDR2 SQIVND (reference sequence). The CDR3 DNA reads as TGTGCCAGTGCCTCTGGGCCAGCGAGCTCTCCCAGCAATCAGCCCCAGCATTTT. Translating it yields CASASGPASSPSNQPQHF.

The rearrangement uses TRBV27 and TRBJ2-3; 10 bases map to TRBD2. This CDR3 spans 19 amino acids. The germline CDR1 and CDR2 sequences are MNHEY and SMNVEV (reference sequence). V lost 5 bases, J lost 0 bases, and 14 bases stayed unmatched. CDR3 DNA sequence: TGTGCCAGCAGTAGATGGCTAGCGGGGGCCTTTTTTAGCACAGATACGCAGTATTTT. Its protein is CASSRWLAGAFFSTDTQYF.

The CDR3 DNA follows: TGTGCCAGCAGCTTAGCCGGACAGGGCTACGAGCAGTACTTC. This gives the protein CASSLAGQGYEQYF. The chain is built from TRBV7-8 and TRBJ2-7; 8 bases are a match to TRBD1. Per the germline V gene, CDR1 is SGHVS and CDR2 is FQNEAQ. With 0 bases clipped from V and 3 bases from J, the junction kept 1 base outside the gene matches. This CDR3 contains 14 residues.